The T cell receptor beta chain described here comes from a study of blood T cell repertoires in COVID-19. Overall study: Samples taken during acute and convalescent COVID-19 were collected in the United States, Italy and Spain. Sources were T cells, B-cell-depleted T cells, or PBMCs; the material itself was cDNA or gDNA.

In the original analysis: Cell counts per sample came from amplifying reference gene primers. Sequencing was performed with immunoSEQ multiplex PCR; in TCRdb, only in-frame clones are kept and a portion is missing. D and trimming were read from the DNA, whereas the V and J calls and clone size are those reported in that table. The repertoire holds around 50,000 clones, with roughly 85% as singletons. V was trimmed by 0 bases and J by 7 bases, leaving 4 bases between them. Germline CDR1 and CDR2: MNHEY and SVGEGT. The CDR3 totals 11 residues. The rearrangement links TRBV6-2 or TRBV6-3 to TRBJ2-7; no definite D call. The TCR was taken from a human donor in a cohort sampled during active COVID-19. Sequencing was done on a sample of peripheral blood. The DNA of the CDR3 is TGTGCCAGCAGTTACTCTCGGGAGCAGTACTTC. Translation: CASSYSREQYF.